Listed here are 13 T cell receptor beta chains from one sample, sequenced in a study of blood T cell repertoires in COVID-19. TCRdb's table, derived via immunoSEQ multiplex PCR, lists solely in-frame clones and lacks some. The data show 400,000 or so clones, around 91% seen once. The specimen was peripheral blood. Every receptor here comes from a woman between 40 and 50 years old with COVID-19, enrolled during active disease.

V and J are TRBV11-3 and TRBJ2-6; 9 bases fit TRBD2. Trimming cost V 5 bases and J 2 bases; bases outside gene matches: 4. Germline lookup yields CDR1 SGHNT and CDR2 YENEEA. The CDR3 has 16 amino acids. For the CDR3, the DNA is TGTGCCAGCAGCACGGGACTAGCTCCTGGGGCCAACGTCCTGACTTTC. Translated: CASSTGLAPGANVLTF.

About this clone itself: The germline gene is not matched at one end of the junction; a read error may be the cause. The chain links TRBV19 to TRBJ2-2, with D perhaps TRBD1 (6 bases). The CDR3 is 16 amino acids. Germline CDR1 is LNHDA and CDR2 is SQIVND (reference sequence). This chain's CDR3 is CASSATGRAKTGELFF. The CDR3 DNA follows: TGTGCCAGTAGTGCCACAGGGCGCGCGAAAACCGGGGAGCTGTTTTTT.

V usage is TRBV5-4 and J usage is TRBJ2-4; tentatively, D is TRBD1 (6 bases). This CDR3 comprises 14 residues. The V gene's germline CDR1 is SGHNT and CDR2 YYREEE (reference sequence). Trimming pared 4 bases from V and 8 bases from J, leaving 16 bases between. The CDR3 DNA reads TGTGCCAGCAGCCCAACGACAGGACTGGACATTCAGTACTTC. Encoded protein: CASSPTTGLDIQYF.

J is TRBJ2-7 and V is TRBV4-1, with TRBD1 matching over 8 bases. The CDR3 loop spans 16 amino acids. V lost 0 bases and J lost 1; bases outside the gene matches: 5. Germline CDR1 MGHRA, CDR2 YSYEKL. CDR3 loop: CASSQDLRTGSYEQYF. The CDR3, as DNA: TGCGCCAGCAGCCAAGATCTAAGGACAGGGTCCTACGAGCAGTACTTC.

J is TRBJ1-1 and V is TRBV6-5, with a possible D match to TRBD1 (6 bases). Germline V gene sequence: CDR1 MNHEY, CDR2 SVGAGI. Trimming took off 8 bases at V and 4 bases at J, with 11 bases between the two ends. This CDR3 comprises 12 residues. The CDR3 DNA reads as TGTGCCAGCCGGCAGGGGCCCACTGAAGCTTTCTTT. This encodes CASRQGPTEAFF.

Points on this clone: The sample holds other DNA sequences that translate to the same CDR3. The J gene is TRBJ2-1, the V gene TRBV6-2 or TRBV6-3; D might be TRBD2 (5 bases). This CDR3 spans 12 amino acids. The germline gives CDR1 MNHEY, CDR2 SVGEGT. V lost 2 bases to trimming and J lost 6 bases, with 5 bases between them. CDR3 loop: CASSYAGNEQFF. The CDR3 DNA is TGTGCCAGCAGTTACGCGGGCAATGAGCAGTTCTTC.

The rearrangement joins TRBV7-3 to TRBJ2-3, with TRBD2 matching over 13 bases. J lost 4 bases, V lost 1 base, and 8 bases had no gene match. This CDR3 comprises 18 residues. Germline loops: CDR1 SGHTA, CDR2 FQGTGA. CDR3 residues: CASSLKPATSGGSDTQYF. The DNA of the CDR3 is TGTGCCAGCAGCTTAAAGCCGGCGACTAGCGGGGGGTCAGATACGCAGTATTTT.

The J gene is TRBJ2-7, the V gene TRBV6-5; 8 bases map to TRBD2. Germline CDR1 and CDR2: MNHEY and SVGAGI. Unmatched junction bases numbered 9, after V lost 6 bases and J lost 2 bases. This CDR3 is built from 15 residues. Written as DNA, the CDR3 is TGTGCCAGCAGACGGCAAGCGGGAGAAGCCTACGAGCAGTACTTC. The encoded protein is CASRRQAGEAYEQYF.

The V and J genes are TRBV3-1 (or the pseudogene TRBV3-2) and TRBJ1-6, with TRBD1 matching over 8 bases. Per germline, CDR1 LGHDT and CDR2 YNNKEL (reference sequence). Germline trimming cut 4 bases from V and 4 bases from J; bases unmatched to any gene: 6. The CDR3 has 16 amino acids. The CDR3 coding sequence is TGTGCCAGCAGCCGATTGGACAGGGCGTATAATTCACCCCTCCACTTT. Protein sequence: CASSRLDRAYNSPLHF.

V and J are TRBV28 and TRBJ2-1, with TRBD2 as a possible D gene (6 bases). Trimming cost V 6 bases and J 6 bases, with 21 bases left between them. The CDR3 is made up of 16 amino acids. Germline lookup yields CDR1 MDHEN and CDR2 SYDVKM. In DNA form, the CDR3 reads TGTGCCAGCAGCCCATATACCGGGACCGGGGGCAATGAGCAGTTCTTC. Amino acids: CASSPYTGTGGNEQFF. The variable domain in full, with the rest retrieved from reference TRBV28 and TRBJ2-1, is DVKVTQSSRYLVKRTGEKVFLECVQDMDHENMFWYRQDPGLGLRLIYFSYDVKMKEKGDIPEGYSVSREKKERFSLILESASTNQTSMYLCASSPYTGTGGNEQFFGPGTRLTVL.

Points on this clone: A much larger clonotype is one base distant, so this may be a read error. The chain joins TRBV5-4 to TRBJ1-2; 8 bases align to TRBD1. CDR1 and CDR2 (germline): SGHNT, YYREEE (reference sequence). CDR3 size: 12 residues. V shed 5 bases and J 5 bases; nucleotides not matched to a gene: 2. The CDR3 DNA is TGTGCCAGCAGTCGGGACAGGTATGGCTACACCTTC. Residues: CASSRDRYGYTF.

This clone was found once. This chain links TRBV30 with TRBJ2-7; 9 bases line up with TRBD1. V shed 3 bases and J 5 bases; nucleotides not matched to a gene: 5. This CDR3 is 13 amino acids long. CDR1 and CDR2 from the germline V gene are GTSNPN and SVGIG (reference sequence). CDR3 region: CAWRVTGGNEQYF. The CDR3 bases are TGTGCCTGGAGGGTTACAGGGGGCAACGAGCAGTACTTC.

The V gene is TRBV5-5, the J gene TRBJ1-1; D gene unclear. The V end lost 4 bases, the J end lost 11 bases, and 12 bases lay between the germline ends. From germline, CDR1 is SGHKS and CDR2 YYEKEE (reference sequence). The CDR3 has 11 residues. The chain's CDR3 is CASSPRVGAFF. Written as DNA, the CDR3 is TGTGCCAGCAGCCCCCGGGTTGGTGCTTTCTTT.